Listed below are T cell receptor beta chains from one sample, sequenced in a study of blood T cell repertoires in COVID-19. The method was immunoSEQ multiplex PCR; TCRdb's version includes in-frame clones alone and lacks a portion of them. Of 400,000 to 550,000 clones listed, around 89% were seen once; the top ten hold approximately 4.3%. Sequencing was carried out using peripheral blood. Receptors were obtained from a woman in her 30s with acute or convalescent COVID-19. Both conserved end residues are part of each CDR3.

v_call	cdr3_aa
TRBV18	CASSLVGYWGGETQYF
TRBV5-1	CASSLVPGQGPSTNEKLFF
TRBV28	CASSFRSPYNSPLHF
TRBV6-2/TRBV6-3	CASSTADRVRETQYF
TRBV9	CASSVYFEGGELFF
TRBV5-1	CASKRQGRYIQETQYF
TRBV7-9	CASSFYSSMNTEAFF
TRBV18	CASSPWAGDQETQYF
TRBV11-2	CASSLSGTTNYEQYF
TRBV29-1	CSVGWGSQETQYF
TRBV6-1	CASSEPPREQYF
TRBV7-6	CASSLRVAAGTQYF
TRBV14	CASSQELGQGSGELFF
TRBV28	CASSLYGQGKNEQFF
TRBV3-1/TRBV3-2	CASSHPGVGSPLHF
TRBV28	CATTNSGGAYNEQFF
TRBV5-6	CASSSWTRPLEQYF
TRBV30	CAWSPKNEQFF
TRBV5-1	CASQRDSQETQYF
TRBV6-5	CASSYAGGSYEQYF
TRBV10-2	CASSSQGRYTGELFF
TRBV21-1	CASSPTSPKRDEQFF
TRBV5-1	CASSLQGRSPKLVF
TRBV5-4	CASSGSGQYEQYF
TRBV4-2	CASSQEGPGGGYEQYF
TRBV5-1	CASSLGEEVGELFF
TRBV3-1/TRBV3-2	CASSHISGGKYEQYF
TRBV7-3	CASSTQSGTEAFF